The 27 T cell receptor beta chains below all came from one sample that was sequenced in a study of cytomegalovirus exposure and HLA in healthy donors. PCR primers comprised 60 Vbeta and 13 Jbeta primers. Repertoires were generated with immunoSEQ multiplex PCR, while TCRdb's copy carries only in-frame clones and drops some. The sample yields 110,000 or so clones, about 86% seen once. The specimen was PBMCs. The receptors come from a woman between 40 and 55 years old in good health and CMV-seronegative.

There are a few counts of this clone. The chain employs TRBV2 and TRBJ2-7; TRBD1 matches at 7 bases. The CDR3 is 14 residues long. The germline gives CDR1 SNHLY, CDR2 FYNNEI. Losses at the gene ends were 6 bases for V and 3 bases for J; bases not matched to a gene: 8. CDR3 bases: TGTGCCAGCAGACGTAGGGGGCTGAACTACGAGCAGTACTTC. Its protein is CASRRRGLNYEQYF.

The rearrangement joins TRBV6-5 to TRBJ2-5; the D gene is possibly TRBD1 (6 bases). The end of the DNA is better explained by TRBJ2-7, so the J call may be wrong. The CDR3 contains 15 residues. Germline CDR1 and CDR2: MNHEY and SVGAGI. In DNA, the CDR3 is TGTGCCAGCAGTTCCGGGGCAGGGGAGTCCTACGAGCAGTACTTC. This codes for CASSSGAGESYEQYF.

This clone has just one count. The chain recombines TRBV7-8 with TRBJ1-3, with 7 bases lining up with TRBD1. CDR3 length: 14 residues. Per germline, CDR1 SGHVS and CDR2 FQNEAQ. With V trimmed by 5 bases and J by 2 bases, 3 bases remained unmatched. In DNA, the CDR3 is TGTGCCAGCAGCCCCGGGACAGCTGGAAACACCATATATTTT. Translation gives CASSPGTAGNTIYF.

CDR3 sequence: CASSYGAGVYTEAFF. CDR3 sequence (DNA): TGTGCCAGCAGTTATGGGGCAGGGGTGTACACTGAAGCTTTCTTT. The V call is TRBV27, the J call TRBJ1-1, with D maybe TRBD1 (6 bases). Trimming removed 4 bases from V and 3 bases from J, with 15 bases in between. CDR1 is MNHEY, CDR2 SMNVEV, per germline (reference sequence). The CDR3 extends over 15 amino acids.

V and J are TRBV19 and TRBJ2-1; the match to TRBD1 covers 7 bases. The CDR3 length is 14 residues. The junction had 5 bases not matched to a gene; V was cut back by 0 bases and J by 9 bases. Germline CDR1 is LNHDA and CDR2 is SQIVND (reference sequence). DNA for the CDR3: TGTGCCAGTAGTATAGAGAACAGGGGATTTGAGCAGTTCTTC. Translating it yields CASSIENRGFEQFF.

This clone is a singleton in its sample. The chain uses TRBV9 and TRBJ1-3; TRBD1 matches 7 bases. Germline CDR1 and CDR2: SGDLS and YYNGEE. V was clipped by 0 bases and J by 3 bases; unmatched bases: 6. The CDR3 sequence is 16 residues long. The CDR3 DNA reads as TGTGCCAGCAGCGTAGGGGACAGTTTGGGTGGAAACACCATATATTTT. Encoded protein: CASSVGDSLGGNTIYF.

This chain uses TRBV4-1 with TRBJ2-7; D perhaps matches TRBD2 (6 bases). Per the germline V gene, CDR1 is MGHRA and CDR2 is YSYEKL. CDR3 length: 16 amino acids. V lost 0 bases and J lost 0, with 12 bases in between. This CDR3 reads CASSQEEASASYEQYF. The CDR3 DNA reads as TGCGCCAGCAGCCAAGAGGAGGCTAGCGCCTCCTACGAGCAGTACTTC.

This clone was found a few times. The rearrangement links TRBV27 to TRBJ2-1, with 9 bases that match TRBD2. Germline loops: CDR1 MNHEY, CDR2 SMNVEV (reference sequence). V shed 5 bases, J shed 9 bases, and the junction held 11 bases outside the gene matches. The CDR3 is made up of 15 amino acids. In DNA, the CDR3 is TGTGCCAGCAGTCACCACCCGGCGGGGGGGGGTGAGCAGTTCTTC. Its protein is CASSHHPAGGGEQFF.

The rearrangement links TRBV27 to TRBJ2-5, with D hard to call. CDR1 is MNHEY, CDR2 SMNVEV, per germline (reference sequence). The length of the CDR3 is 15 residues. V lost 3 bases to trimming and J lost 1 base, with 12 bases between them. This chain's CDR3 is CASSFSRVGQETQYF. The CDR3 DNA follows: TGTGCCAGCAGTTTTTCCCGGGTTGGCCAAGAGACCCAGTACTTC.

This chain links TRBV7-2 with TRBJ2-7, with D possibly TRBD1 on 6 matching bases. The CDR3 covers 15 residues. V was shortened by 4 bases and J by 0 bases, with 13 bases between the two germline ends. Germline V gene lookup returns CDR1 SGHTA and CDR2 FQGNSA. The DNA of the CDR3 is TGTGCCAGCAGCTCCGACAGGTATAGCTCCTACGAGCAGTACTTC. Protein product: CASSSDRYSSYEQYF.

The chain couples TRBV5-1 to TRBJ1-5; 7 nucleotides match TRBD1. The germline V gene has CDR1 SGHRS and CDR2 YFSETQ. V was clipped by 0 bases and J by 0 bases; unmatched bases: 6. The CDR3 runs 17 residues. The CDR3 here is CASSLEGGGNSNQPQHF. The DNA of the CDR3 is TGCGCCAGCAGCTTGGAAGGGGGCGGGAATAGCAATCAGCCCCAGCATTTT.

This clone has only one observation. This rearrangement joins TRBV7-8 to TRBJ2-3, with 9 bases lining up with TRBD1. CDR3 length: 22 residues. The V gene end was trimmed by 5 bases and the J gene end by 4 bases; junction bases not matched to a gene: 28. The germline V gene encodes CDR1 SGHVS and CDR2 FQNEAQ. CDR3 DNA: TGTGCCAGCAGCCCGTATAATGCGGGACAGGGACAGTCCGGCCTTAGGGCAGATACGCAGTATTTT. It yields the protein CASSPYNAGQGQSGLRADTQYF.

The rearrangement joins TRBV11-2 to TRBJ2-5; D perhaps matches TRBD1 (6 bases). Germline lookup yields CDR1 SGHAT and CDR2 FQNNGV. The ends were cut back, 5 bases at V and 2 bases at J, with 15 bases in the middle. The CDR3 totals 15 residues. The CDR3 DNA follows: TGTGCCAGCAGCCCAGGGGTTACCACTCAAGAGACCCAGTACTTC. It specifies CASSPGVTTQETQYF.

This chain joins TRBV5-4 and TRBJ2-1; 11 bases agree with TRBD2. The CDR3 sequence is 16 residues long. V shed 3 bases and J 5 bases; nucleotides not matched to a gene: 7. Per germline, CDR1 SGHNT and CDR2 YYREEE (reference sequence). The CDR3 DNA sequence: TGTGCCAGCAGCTCCCCAGTAGCGGGGGGGAACAATGAGCAGTTCTTC. This encodes CASSSPVAGGNNEQFF. Together with reference TRBV5-4 and TRBJ2-1, the CDR3 gives the full variable domain: ETGVTQSPTHLIKTRGQQVTLRCSSQSGHNTVSWYQQALGQGPQFIFQYYREEENGRGNFPPRFSGLQFPNYSSELNVNALELDDSALYLCASSSPVAGGNNEQFFGPGTRLTVL.

The chain combines TRBV7-2 with TRBJ2-2; perhaps TRBD2 as D (5 bases). V was trimmed by 2 bases and J by 8 bases, leaving 18 bases between them. Germline-derived CDR1 and CDR2 are SGHTA and FQGNSA. The CDR3 spans 16 residues. The CDR3 sequence is CASSLFSLAAMGELFF. In nucleotides, the CDR3 is TGTGCCAGCAGCTTATTTTCCCTAGCCGCCATGGGGGAGCTGTTTTTT.

In its sample, this clone was seen a few times. J is TRBJ2-7 and V is TRBV5-1; the match to TRBD1 covers 11 bases. Germline loops: CDR1 SGHRS, CDR2 YFSETQ. This CDR3 is built from 15 residues. The V gene end was trimmed by 4 bases and the J gene end by 4 bases; junction bases not matched to a gene: 7. The CDR3 protein is CASSTTGQGVYEQYF. The CDR3 DNA is TGCGCCAGCAGCACAACGGGACAGGGGGTTTACGAGCAGTACTTC.

V usage is TRBV4-2 and J usage is TRBJ1-2; D is unclear. CDR3 size: 14 residues. V dropped 0 bases and J dropped 1 base, with 6 bases sitting between them. Looked up from germline, CDR1 is LGHNA and CDR2 is YNFKEQ. CDR3 amino acids: CASSQDTSNYGYTF. Written as DNA, the CDR3 is TGTGCCAGCAGCCAAGATACCAGTAACTATGGCTACACCTTC.

In this sample, this clone turned up once. This chain links TRBV7-2 with TRBJ2-2; TRBD2 agrees at 8 bases. The V gene's germline CDR1 is SGHTA and CDR2 FQGNSA. This CDR3 spans 17 amino acids. With 3 bases clipped from V and 0 bases from J, the junction kept 6 bases outside the gene matches. The CDR3 region has the DNA TGTGCCAGCAGCTTGGGGCTAGCGGGCCCGAACACCGGGGAGCTGTTTTTT. It translates to CASSLGLAGPNTGELFF.

The chain combines TRBV7-9 with TRBJ2-7; tentative D call: TRBD1 (5 bases). V was shortened by 2 bases and J by 1 base, with 12 bases between the two germline ends. The CDR3 sequence is 15 residues long. Looked up from germline, CDR1 is SEHNR and CDR2 is FQNEAQ (reference sequence). CDR3 bases: TGTGCCAGCAGCTTACAGGGCGCAACTTCCTACGAGCAGTACTTC. Protein product: CASSLQGATSYEQYF.

V is TRBV9 and J is TRBJ2-1; possible D gene TRBD2, 6 bases. V gave up 0 bases and J gave up 4 bases, with 11 bases separating them. The CDR3 is 15 residues long. Germline CDR1 reads SGDLS; CDR2 reads YYNGEE. CDR3 loop: CASSVGLASYNEQFF. As DNA, the CDR3 is TGTGCCAGCAGCGTAGGCCTAGCGAGTTACAATGAGCAGTTCTTC.

This clone occurred a few times. The V gene is TRBV5-6, the J gene TRBJ2-7; 8 nucleotides line up with TRBD2. Germline CDR1 reads SGHDT; CDR2 reads YYEEEE. The CDR3 runs 15 residues. Trimming at V came to 2 bases and at J to 3 bases, leaving 7 bases not matched to a gene. CDR3 region: CASSFPGTSGYEQYF. Here the CDR3 DNA reads TGTGCCAGCAGCTTTCCCGGGACTAGTGGCTACGAGCAGTACTTC.

For this clone: Its ends do not fully match the called genes, so a read error is possible. This same CDR3 is encoded by further DNA sequences in the sample. This sequence joins TRBV7-9 and TRBJ2-7, with TRBD1 matching over 12 bases. CDR1 is SEHNR and CDR2 is FQNEAQ in the germline V gene (reference sequence). This CDR3 has 15 residues. As DNA, the CDR3 is TGTGCCAGCAGCTTAGCTGGGACAGGGGGCAACGAACAGTACTTC. Translating it yields CASSLAGTGGNEQYF.

This chain joins TRBV2 and TRBJ1-1; the D gene is possibly TRBD1 (6 bases). Germline V gene lookup returns CDR1 SNHLY and CDR2 FYNNEI. V dropped 4 bases and J dropped 0 bases, with 9 bases sitting between them. The CDR3 has 14 residues. As DNA, the CDR3 is TGTGCCAGCAGTGCAGGGGTCATGAACACTGAAGCTTTCTTT. Translating gives CASSAGVMNTEAFF. The full variable domain, with the rest looked up from reference TRBV2 and TRBJ1-1, is EPEVTQTPSHQVTQMGQEVILRCVPISNHLYFYWYRQILGQKVEFLVSFYNNEISEKSEIFDDQFSVERPDGSNFTLKIRSTKLEDSAMYFCASSAGVMNTEAFFGQGTRLTVV.

This sequence joins TRBV5-5 and TRBJ2-7, with 7 positions matching TRBD1. The CDR3 length is 15 residues. CDR1 and CDR2 (germline): SGHKS, YYEKEE (reference sequence). Trimming cost V 0 bases and J 5 bases; bases outside gene matches: 8. The CDR3 bases are TGTGCCAGCAGCTTGGTTTCCAGGGGGTTGGACGAGCAGTACTTC. Its translation is CASSLVSRGLDEQYF. Combining the CDR3 with reference TRBV5-5 and TRBJ2-7 gives the whole variable domain DAGVTQSPTHLIKTRGQQVTLRCSPISGHKSVSWYQQVLGQGPQFIFQYYEKEERGRGNFPDRFSARQFPNYSSELNVNALLLGDSALYLCASSLVSRGLDEQYFGPGTRLTVT.

The CDR3 reads CASSLGAGASTGELFF. In DNA form, the CDR3 reads TGCGCCAGCAGCTTGGGGGCGGGGGCCAGCACCGGGGAGCTGTTTTTT. The chain has TRBV5-1 and TRBJ2-2; D possibly corresponds to TRBD2 (7 bases). The V end lost 0 bases, the J end lost 4 bases, and 13 bases lay between the germline ends. The CDR3 contains 16 residues. Germline values: CDR1 SGHRS, CDR2 YFSETQ. Filled out from reference TRBV5-1 and TRBJ2-2, the complete variable domain reads KAGVTQTPRYLIKTRGQQVTLSCSPISGHRSVSWYQQTPGQGLQFLFEYFSETQRNKGNFPGRFSGRQFSNSRSEMNVSTLELGDSALYLCASSLGAGASTGELFFGEGSRLTVL.

In its sample, this clone was seen once. The rearrangement links TRBV12-5 to TRBJ1-3; TRBD1 might be the D (5 bases). V was cut by 6 bases and J by 4 bases, with 13 bases left in between. CDR3 length: 14 residues. In germline, CDR1 is LGHNT, CDR2 FRNRAP. CDR3 in amino acids: CASGKTAWGNTIYF. CDR3 DNA: TGTGCTAGTGGGAAGACAGCGTGGGGAAACACCATATATTTT.

The chain couples TRBV5-1 to TRBJ2-5, with D maybe TRBD2 (6 bases). With 2 bases removed from V and 11 bases from J, the gap between germline ends came to 10 bases. Germline V gives CDR1 SGHRS, CDR2 YFSETQ. The CDR3 extends over 11 amino acids. CDR3 region: CASSFREEQYF. The DNA for the CDR3 is TGCGCCAGCAGCTTCAGGGAGGAGCAGTACTTC. Looking up the rest from reference TRBV5-1 and TRBJ2-5 gives the full variable domain: KAGVTQTPRYLIKTRGQQVTLSCSPISGHRSVSWYQQTPGQGLQFLFEYFSETQRNKGNFPGRFSGRQFSNSRSEMNVSTLELGDSALYLCASSFREEQYFGPGTRLLVL.